Detailed here is one TCR beta chain. Its specific antigen is unknown. It has no much larger one-base neighbor in the sample; base qualities were not kept. The library was generated by the immunoSEQ multiplex PCR assay. For the multiplex PCR, a mixture combining 60 forward primers for TCR Vbeta segments and 13 reverse primers for TCR Jbeta segments was used. The CDR3 region of rearranged TCR beta genes was amplified from genomic DNA with a multiplex PCR assay. The amplified TCR beta libraries were sequenced on the Illumina HiSeq System as 87-base-pair reads. Processing in the source paper ran as follows. A later analysis counted approximately 74 million unique TCR beta chains across the 550 to 800 repertoires, and 10 million to 11 million of these chains were shared by at least two donors. A nearest-neighbor algorithm error-corrected the raw reads and collapsed the reads into unique sequences, merging closely related sequences to remove PCR and sequencing errors. V, D and J gene segments were assigned by aligning CDR3 sequences to IMGT reference sequences. Each retained sequence needed at least a six-nucleotide match to both a V gene segment and a J gene segment. Rearrangements were called productive when the CDR3 lacked stop codons and stayed in frame with V and J; all others were non-productive. Following IMGT convention, CDR3 was defined as the stretch from the second conserved V-encoded cysteine to the conserved J-encoded phenylalanine. The earlier analysis of 587 of the donors excluded any sequence lacking an unambiguous match to a single V gene segment. In an earlier analysis of some 590 of the donors, V segments were called functional above 56.7% productive rearrangements and were called segregating when the between-donor standard deviation exceeded 5%. To diagnose cytomegalovirus status from the catalog of TCR beta chain sequences, a statistical classification framework was built. In a later analysis, TCR nucleotide sequences were compared against IMGT/GENE-DB human TR gene sequences so that V and J genes could be assigned. A later analysis assigned CDR3 sequences and most-parsimonious VDJ recombination scenarios with the TCRdist pipeline. In a later analysis, every TCR beta chain was defined by the combination of its CDR3 amino acid sequence and its V-gene family, and reads without a unique V-gene family were dropped. In a later analysis, 550 to 650 highly shared, low-generation-probability nucleotide sequences were removed to address suspected cross-contamination and a sequencing artifact. A later analysis calculated a clonal expansion index for each public chain from normalized within-repertoire ranks of inferred template counts. A later analysis computed generation probabilities with a VDJ recombination model fitted to out-of-frame rearrangements, and checked the results against IGoR. Hypergeometric tests were used in a later analysis to score TCR-TCR, TCR-HLA and TCR-CMV co-occurrence, with a repertoire-size bias correction applied to the TCR pairs. A later analysis estimated false discovery rates by permuting HLA or CMV assignments 20 times. In a later analysis, co-occurring TCRs were grouped using DBSCAN, and TCRdist sequence similarity was added for clustering within HLA-allele-positive subsets. Repertoires with fewer than 30,000 or more than 120,000 public chains were left out of co-occurrence clustering, as were about five repertoires with anomalous nucleotide sharing. TCRdb's version of the immuneACCESS table is confined to in-frame rearrangements and falls short of the full clone set. An unresolved V gene accounts for under half of the shortfall where checked; the remainder is of unknown origin. V and J calls and clone size are copied from that table; D and trimming were computed from the DNA. Recorded for this sample are roughly 150,000 clones; more than 80% of them occurred a single time. The ten largest clones capture roughly 2.3% of the sample.

These data come from a study of cytomegalovirus exposure and HLA in healthy donors listed by TCRdb under 2017. Concerning the study at large: An earlier analysis of approximately 640 of the donors reported roughly 270 Gb of sequence data and roughly 110 million unique TCR beta sequences from around 200 million T cells. Approximately 310 gigabases of sequencing data and tens of millions of unique TCR sequences were included in an early release covering several hundred HLA-typed donors. The genetic ancestry cluster associated with self-reported Caucasian donors included about four fifths of the 398 genotyped donors. The study was designed to test whether signatures of past pathogen exposure could be identified by cataloging public T cell receptors. The study profiled the T cell repertoires of 500 to 800 subjects by immunosequencing and related them to cytomegalovirus serostatus. Along with the approximately 620-subject first cohort, a separate validation cohort of over a hundred different subjects was used. High-throughput TCR immunosequencing, statistical association of individual TCRs with disease status, and machine learning were combined to predict cytomegalovirus infection status. To study patterns of TCR occurrence, a later analysis re-analyzed previously published TCR beta repertoires from 700 or so donors and added high-resolution HLA genotyping. The later analysis used no new phenotypic data to find candidate immune exposures, relying instead on TCR beta sequences and their occurrence across donors. An earlier analysis of 587 of the donors applied high-throughput TCR beta sequencing to assess whether each TCR beta V gene segment acted as functional or pseudogenic. Donor age, sex, ethnicity and CMV serostatus were collected together with the repertoire data. A later genetic analysis took genome-wide SNP genotypes for about 55% of the 666 donors and used that subset as a discovery cohort. Every repertoire in the discovery cohort had been generated on one and the same sequencing platform. Both class I and class II loci were covered by HLA typing, at four-digit resolution. The number of donors typed differed by locus, with 629-630 for A, B, C, DRB1 and DQB1, 522 for DQA1, approximately 570 for DPA1, and 472 for DPB1. About five DR-DQ haplotypes were treated as single units for association and clustering because of strong linkage in the cohort. Among about 410 genotyped donors of the cohort, an average of around 250,000 unique TCR beta nucleotide sequences was sequenced per donor, of which 15% to 20% were non-productive. Overall study outcomes, separate from this receptor: Most TCR sequences were seen in very few donors, while some public TCRs were found in many individuals. V-gene and J-gene trimming of TCR beta chains was associated with a missense DCLRE1C variant in a later genetic analysis, and the association was replicated in an independent cohort. In this cohort, only TCR beta chains were sequenced, and detectable features were limited by the absence of alpha or paired-chain data. In a later analysis, most CMV-associated TCR beta chains were found to appear HLA-restricted, with HLA associations seemingly driven largely by CMV exposure. It was suggested by the authors that the approach could potentially be generalized to other disease states and immunological phenotypes. The classifier was reported to diagnose cytomegalovirus status with high specificity and sensitivity in both the original and validation cohorts. The sequencing pipeline was judged likely to have produced a cluster of highly shared sequence variants as a technical artifact. In a later analysis, HLA-associated TCR beta chains were found to be more clonally expanded and to have lower generation probabilities than equally common non-associated chains. When HLA alleles, especially DR and DQ, strongly co-occurred, TCR associations were difficult to assign to individual alleles. A further reported finding was that TCR beta sequences accurately predicted the HLA-A and HLA-B alleles for most subjects in the first cohort. For the cohort, immune exposure information was limited to CMV serostatus. Linkage disequilibrium might explain the correlated functional status among segregating V segments, but an unknown experimental factor could not be excluded. A later genetic analysis reported fewer N-insertions in productive TCRs among donors in an Asian-associated ancestry cluster than the approximately 700-donor mean. In vitro tests confirmed that a few of the cytomegalovirus-associated TCR beta chains recognize cytomegalovirus antigens. Because some donors lacked HLA typing at each locus, the association tests relied only on the typed subset. In a later analysis, 16,951 TCR beta sequences were associated with specific HLA alleles at a false discovery rate of 0.05. An earlier analysis of roughly 570 of the donors showed that most TCR beta V segments appeared in productive rearrangements either about 87% or about 30% of the time, which broadly matched IMGT annotations. In the study, 150 to 200 TCR beta chains were listed as associated with cytomegalovirus. The presence/absence analyses assumed that sequencing depth was roughly uniform across donors, and that assumption may not be true. According to a later analysis, parvovirus B19, influenza, CMV and Epstein-Barr virus appeared linked to several top co-occurrence clusters. Because counts were too low, roughly 17 rarely observed V segments, including chromosome 9 orphons, were left out of the earlier analysis of over 550 of the donors. A later analysis found that TCR association rates varied across HLA loci, with DRB1 alleles showing the most associated TCRs and HLA-C alleles the fewest.

The cohort comprised around 700 healthy bone marrow donors. Cohort members were all nominally healthy when sampled, although unrecorded immune exposures were likely present. The donor was CMV seronegative and was included in the group of under 450 seronegative cohort members. A peripheral blood sample was collected from each donor, and TCR beta sequencing was performed on peripheral blood mononuclear cells. Genomic DNA extraction from the blood cell samples was performed with the Qiagen DNeasy Blood Extraction Kit. The clonotype originates from a male donor in good health and CMV-seronegative. Input material: PBMCs.

CDR3 reads: CAWGAGVTETQYF. The DNA reads as follows: TGTGCCTGGGGCGCCGGGGTCACGGAGACCCAGTACTTC. The chain uses TRBV30 and TRBJ2-5; TRBD2 is perhaps the D gene, given 5 matching bases. Relative to germline, V is 5 bases shorter and J is 5 bases shorter, with 15 bases between their ends. The CDR3 numbers 13 residues from cysteine through phenylalanine. The entry retains the CDR3 DNA only, 39 bases that are in frame from base 1. For CDR1 and CDR2, the germline V gene (reference sequence) lists GTSNPN and SVGIG.